This TCR beta chain was recovered during a study of blood T cell repertoires in COVID-19. The data were produced by immunoSEQ multiplex PCR, yet TCRdb's version contains in-frame clones alone and is incomplete. Of about 92,000 clones listed, about 85% are singletons. The ends were cut back, 5 bases at V and 1 base at J, with 14 bases in the middle. The CDR3 length is 15 residues. Germline lookup yields CDR1 LNHDA and CDR2 SQIVND (reference sequence). The J gene is TRBJ1-1, the V gene TRBV19; D is unclear. Material: peripheral blood. The TCR was taken from a man older than 75 with acute or convalescent COVID-19. CDR3 in amino acids: CASSSPGEKNTEAFF. The CDR3 region has the DNA TGTGCCAGTAGTTCGCCGGGAGAAAAGAACACTGAAGCTTTCTTT.